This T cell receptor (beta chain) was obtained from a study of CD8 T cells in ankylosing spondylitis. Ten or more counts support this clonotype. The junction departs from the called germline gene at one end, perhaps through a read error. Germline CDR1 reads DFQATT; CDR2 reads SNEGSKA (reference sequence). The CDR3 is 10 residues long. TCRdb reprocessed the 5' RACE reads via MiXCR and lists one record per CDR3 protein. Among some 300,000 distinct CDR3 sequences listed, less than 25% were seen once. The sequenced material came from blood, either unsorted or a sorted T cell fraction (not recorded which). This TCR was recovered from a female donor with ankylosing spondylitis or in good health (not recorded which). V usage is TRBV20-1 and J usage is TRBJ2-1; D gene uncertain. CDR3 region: CSANHNEQFF. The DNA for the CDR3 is TGCAGTGCTAATCACAACGAGCAGTTCTTC.